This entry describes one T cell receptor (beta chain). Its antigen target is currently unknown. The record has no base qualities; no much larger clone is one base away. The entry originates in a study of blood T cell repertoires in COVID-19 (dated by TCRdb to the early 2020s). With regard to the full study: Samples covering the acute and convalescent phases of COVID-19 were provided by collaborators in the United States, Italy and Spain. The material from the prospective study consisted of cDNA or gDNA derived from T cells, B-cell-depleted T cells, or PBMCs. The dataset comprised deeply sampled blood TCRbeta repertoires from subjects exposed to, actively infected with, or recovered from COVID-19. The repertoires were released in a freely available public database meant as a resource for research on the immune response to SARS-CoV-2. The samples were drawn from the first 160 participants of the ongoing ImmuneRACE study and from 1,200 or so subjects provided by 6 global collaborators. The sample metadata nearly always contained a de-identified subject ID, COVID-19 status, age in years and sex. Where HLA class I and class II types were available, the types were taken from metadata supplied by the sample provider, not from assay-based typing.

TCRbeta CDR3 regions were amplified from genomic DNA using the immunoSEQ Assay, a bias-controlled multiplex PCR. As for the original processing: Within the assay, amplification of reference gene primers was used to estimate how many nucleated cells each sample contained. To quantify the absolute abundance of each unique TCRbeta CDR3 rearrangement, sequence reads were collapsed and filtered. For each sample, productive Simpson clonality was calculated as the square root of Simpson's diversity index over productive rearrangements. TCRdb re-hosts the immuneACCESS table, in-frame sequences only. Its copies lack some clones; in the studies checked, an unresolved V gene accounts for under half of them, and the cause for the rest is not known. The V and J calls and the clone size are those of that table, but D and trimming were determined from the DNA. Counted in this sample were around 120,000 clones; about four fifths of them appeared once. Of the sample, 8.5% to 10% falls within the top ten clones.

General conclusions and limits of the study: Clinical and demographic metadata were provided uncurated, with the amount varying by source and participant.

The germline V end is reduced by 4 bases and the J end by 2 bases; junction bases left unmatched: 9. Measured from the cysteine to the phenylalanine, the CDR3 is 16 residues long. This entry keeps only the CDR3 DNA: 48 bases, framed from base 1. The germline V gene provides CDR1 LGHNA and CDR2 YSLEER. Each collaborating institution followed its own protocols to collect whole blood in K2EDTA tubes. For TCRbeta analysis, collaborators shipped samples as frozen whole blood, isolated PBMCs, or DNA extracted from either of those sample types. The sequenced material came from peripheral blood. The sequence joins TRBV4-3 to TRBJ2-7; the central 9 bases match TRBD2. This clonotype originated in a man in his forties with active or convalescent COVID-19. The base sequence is TGCGCCAGCAGCCCCCTAAGCAGCGGGGGGACCTACGAGCAGTACTTC. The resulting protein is CASSPLSSGGTYEQYF.